Below, one T cell receptor (beta chain) is given with its context. As yet, its antigen is unknown. This entry is derived from a study of vaccination and CD4 T cells after COVID-19. Across the whole study: Sampling post-COVID took place a median approximately 100 days after diagnosis (range 35 to 161).

Treatment indicated: roughly ten-day PBMC culture with coronavirus spike peptide pools or control peptides (ViraFEST assay). ViraFEST sequenced TCRs after peptide-pool expansion of antigen-specific T cells. Half-medium changes with fresh IL-2 medium occurred on days 3 and 7. When about ten days of culture had elapsed, CD4+ T cells were isolated by negative selection. Trimming took 2 bases from V and 8 from J, leaving 16 bases between them. CDR3 length equals 16 residues. The study sequenced cultured CD4+ T cell DNA using the Oncomine TCR Beta short-read assay. TCRdb re-called the PCR reads with MiXCR, one entry per CDR3 protein. This repertoire shows around 11,000 distinct CDR3 sequences, 63% found once; its top ten account for roughly 25%.

Sequencing was carried out using CD4+ T cells from blood, cultured in vitro. J is TRBJ1-6 and V is TRBV12-3 or TRBV12-4; no clear D gene. This clonotype originated in a human donor who had recovered from COVID-19. CDR3 loop: CASSLRFGGSHSPLHF. The CDR3 DNA follows: TGTGCCAGCAGTTTAAGGTTCGGTGGTTCTCATTCACCCCTCCACTTT.